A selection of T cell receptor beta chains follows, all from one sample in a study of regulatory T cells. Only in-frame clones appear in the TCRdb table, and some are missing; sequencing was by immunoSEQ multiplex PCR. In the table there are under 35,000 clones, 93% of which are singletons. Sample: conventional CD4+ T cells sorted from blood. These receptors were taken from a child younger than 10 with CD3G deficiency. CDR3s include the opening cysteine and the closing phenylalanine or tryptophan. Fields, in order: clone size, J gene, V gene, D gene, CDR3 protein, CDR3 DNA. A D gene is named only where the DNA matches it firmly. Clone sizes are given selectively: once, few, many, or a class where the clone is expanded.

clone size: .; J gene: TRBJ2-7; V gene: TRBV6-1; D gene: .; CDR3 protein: CASSEWGGPYEQYF; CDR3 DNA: TGTGCCAGCAGTGAATGGGGGGGGCCCTACGAGCAGTACTTC
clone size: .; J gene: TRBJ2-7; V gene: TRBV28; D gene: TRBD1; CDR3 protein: CASSSWTGEQYF; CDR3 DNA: TGTGCCAGCAGTTCGTGGACAGGCGAGCAGTACTTC
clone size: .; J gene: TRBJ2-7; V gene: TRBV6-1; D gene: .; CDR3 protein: CASSLTGPQGQYF; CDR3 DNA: TGTGCCAGCAGTCTCACCGGACCTCAGGGGCAGTACTTC
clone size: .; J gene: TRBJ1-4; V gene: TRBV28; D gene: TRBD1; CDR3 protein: CASSSGQGNEKLFF; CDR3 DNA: TGTGCCAGCAGTTCGGGACAGGGGAACGAAAAACTGTTTTTT
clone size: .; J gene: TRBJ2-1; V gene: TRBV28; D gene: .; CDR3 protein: CASSFGHGTSQFF; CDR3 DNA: TGTGCCAGCAGTTTTGGGCATGGGACCTCTCAGTTCTTC
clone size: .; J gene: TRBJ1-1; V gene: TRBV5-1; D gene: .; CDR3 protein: CASSSQGANTEAFF; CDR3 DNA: TGCGCCAGCAGCTCTCAGGGCGCGAACACTGAAGCTTTCTTT
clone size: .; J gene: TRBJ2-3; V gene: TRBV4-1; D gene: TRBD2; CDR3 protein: CASSQDRGSGRRWDTQYF; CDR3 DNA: TGCGCCAGCAGCCAAGATCGGGGTAGCGGGAGGAGGTGGGATACGCAGTATTTT
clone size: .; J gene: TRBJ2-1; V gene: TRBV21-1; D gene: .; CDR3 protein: CAIIKTGKKNEQFF; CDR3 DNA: TGTGCCATTATTAAGACAGGGAAAAAAAATGAGCAGTTCTTC
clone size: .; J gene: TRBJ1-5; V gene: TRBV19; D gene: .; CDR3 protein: CASSDVQGRYNNQPQHF; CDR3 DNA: TGTGCCAGTAGTGACGTACAGGGAAGGTATAACAATCAGCCCCAGCATTTT
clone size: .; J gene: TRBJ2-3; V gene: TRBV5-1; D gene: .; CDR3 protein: CASSLGLQSTDTQYF; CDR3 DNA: TGCGCCAGCAGCTTGGGACTCCAAAGCACAGATACGCAGTATTTT
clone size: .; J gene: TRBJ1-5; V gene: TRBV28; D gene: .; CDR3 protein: CASSLGFGWQPQHF; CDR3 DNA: TGTGCCAGCAGTCTTGGCTTCGGGTGGCAGCCCCAGCATTTT
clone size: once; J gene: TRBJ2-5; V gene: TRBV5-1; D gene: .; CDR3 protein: CASSSGSALGETQYF; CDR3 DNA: TGCGCCAGCAGCTCGGGCAGCGCCTTGGGAGAGACCCAGTACTTC
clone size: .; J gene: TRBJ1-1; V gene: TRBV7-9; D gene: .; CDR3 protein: CASSFDGNTEAFF; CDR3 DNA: TGTGCCAGCAGTTTTGACGGGAACACTGAAGCTTTCTTT
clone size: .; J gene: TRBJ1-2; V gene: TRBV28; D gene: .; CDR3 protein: CASSLDSAGGYTF; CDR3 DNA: TGTGCCAGCAGTTTAGATAGTGCGGGTGGCTACACCTTC
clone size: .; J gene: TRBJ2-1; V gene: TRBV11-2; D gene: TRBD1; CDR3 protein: CASSHRDSHNEQFF; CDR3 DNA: TGTGCCAGCAGCCACCGGGACAGCCACAATGAGCAGTTCTTC
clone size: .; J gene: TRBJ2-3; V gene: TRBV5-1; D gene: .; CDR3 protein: CASSPGTPTDTQYF; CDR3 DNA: TGCGCCAGCAGCCCAGGGACTCCCACAGATACGCAGTATTTT
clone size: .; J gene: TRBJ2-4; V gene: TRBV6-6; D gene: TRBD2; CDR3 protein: CASSYGGRTKNIQYF; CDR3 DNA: TGTGCCAGCAGTTATGGCGGGAGAACCAAAAACATTCAGTACTTC
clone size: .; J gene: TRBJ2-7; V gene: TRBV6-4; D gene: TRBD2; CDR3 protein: CASSGLGTRKYEQYF; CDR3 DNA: TGTGCCAGCAGTGGCTTAGGGACTAGGAAATACGAGCAGTACTTC
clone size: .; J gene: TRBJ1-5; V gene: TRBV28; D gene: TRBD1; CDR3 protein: CASSLGGQGRNQPQHF; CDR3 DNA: TGTGCCAGCAGTTTAGGGGGACAGGGCAGGAATCAGCCCCAGCATTTT
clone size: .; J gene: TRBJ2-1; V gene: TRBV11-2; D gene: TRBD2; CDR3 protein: CASSLLAGSYNEQFF; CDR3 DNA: TGTGCCAGCAGCTTACTAGCGGGCTCCTACAATGAGCAGTTCTTC
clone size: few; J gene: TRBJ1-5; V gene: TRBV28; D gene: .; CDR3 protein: CASSLVLWGGQPQHF; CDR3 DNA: TGTGCCAGCAGTTTAGTTTTATGGGGCGGTCAGCCCCAGCATTTT
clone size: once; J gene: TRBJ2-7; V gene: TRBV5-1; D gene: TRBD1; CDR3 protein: CASSQGEPGEQYF; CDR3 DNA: TGCGCCAGCAGCCAGGGGGAGCCTGGCGAGCAGTACTTC
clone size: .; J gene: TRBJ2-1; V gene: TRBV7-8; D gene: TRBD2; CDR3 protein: CASSPHGGRINNEQFF; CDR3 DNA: TGTGCCAGCAGCCCCCACGGCGGGAGGATAAACAATGAGCAGTTCTTC
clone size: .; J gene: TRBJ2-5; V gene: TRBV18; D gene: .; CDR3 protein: CASSPPLGTLNF; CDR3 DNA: TGTGCCAGCTCACCACCGTTAGGAACCTTAAACTTC
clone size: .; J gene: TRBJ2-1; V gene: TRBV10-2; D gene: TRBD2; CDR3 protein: CASRLAGYEGNEQFF; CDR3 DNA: TGCGCCAGCAGACTAGCGGGATACGAGGGCAATGAGCAGTTCTTC
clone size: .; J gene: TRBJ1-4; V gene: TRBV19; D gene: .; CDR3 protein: CASSNAYREKLFF; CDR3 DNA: TGTGCCAGTAGTAACGCGTATCGGGAAAAACTGTTTTTT
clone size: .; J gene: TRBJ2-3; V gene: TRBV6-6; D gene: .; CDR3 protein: CASAAAPADTQYF; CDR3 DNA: TGTGCCAGCGCCGCAGCACCGGCGGATACGCAGTATTTT
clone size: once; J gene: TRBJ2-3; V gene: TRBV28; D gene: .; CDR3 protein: CASSLRPPDTQYF; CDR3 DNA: TGTGCCAGCAGTTTGCGGCCCCCAGATACGCAGTATTTT
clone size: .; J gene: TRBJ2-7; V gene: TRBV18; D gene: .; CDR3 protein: CASSRGHSDEQYF; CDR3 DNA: TGTGCCAGCTCGCGCGGACACAGCGACGAGCAGTACTTC
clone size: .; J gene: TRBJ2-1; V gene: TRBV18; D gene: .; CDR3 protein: CASSPGTPGPYNEQFF; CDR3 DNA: TGTGCCAGCTCCCCCGGGACACCCGGCCCATACAATGAGCAGTTCTTC
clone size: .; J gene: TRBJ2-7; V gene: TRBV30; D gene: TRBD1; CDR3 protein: CAWSRQGSEQYF; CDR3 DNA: TGTGCCTGGAGTCGACAGGGGTCCGAGCAGTACTTC
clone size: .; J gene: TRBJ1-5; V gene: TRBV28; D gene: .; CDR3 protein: CASSWPGGGQPQHF; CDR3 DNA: TGTGCCAGCAGTTGGCCGGGGGGGGGTCAGCCCCAGCATTTT
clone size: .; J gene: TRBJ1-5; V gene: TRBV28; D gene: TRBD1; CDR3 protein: CASSRRDRGLVRNQPQHF; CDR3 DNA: TGTGCCAGCAGTCGCCGGGACAGGGGGCTGGTCCGCAATCAGCCCCAGCATTTT
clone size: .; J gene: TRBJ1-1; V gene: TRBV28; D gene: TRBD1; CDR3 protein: CASSSSSTGAWGRAFF; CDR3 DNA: TGTGCCAGCAGTTCAAGCTCGACAGGGGCCTGGGGCCGAGCTTTCTTT
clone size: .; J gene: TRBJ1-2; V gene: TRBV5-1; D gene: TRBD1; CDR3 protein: CASSLIGQGMGYTF; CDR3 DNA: TGCGCCAGCAGCCTTATAGGACAGGGGATGGGCTACACCTTC
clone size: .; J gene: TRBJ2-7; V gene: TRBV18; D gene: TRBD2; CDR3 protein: CASSPGSGSYEQYF; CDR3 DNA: TGTGCCAGCTCACCCGGGAGCGGGAGCTACGAGCAGTACTTC
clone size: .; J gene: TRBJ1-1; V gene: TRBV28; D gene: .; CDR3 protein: CASSLPRPFGTEAFF; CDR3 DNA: TGTGCCAGCAGTCTCCCACGGCCCTTCGGGACTGAAGCTTTCTTT
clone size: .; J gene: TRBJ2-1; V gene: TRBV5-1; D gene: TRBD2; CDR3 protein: CASSLGTKLDNEQFF; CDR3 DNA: TGCGCCAGCAGCCTCGGGACTAAGCTTGACAATGAGCAGTTCTTC
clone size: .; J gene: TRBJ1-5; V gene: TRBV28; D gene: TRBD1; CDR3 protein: CASSRWDRGRGNQPQHF; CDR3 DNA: TGTGCCAGCAGCCGATGGGACAGGGGAAGGGGAAATCAGCCCCAGCATTTT
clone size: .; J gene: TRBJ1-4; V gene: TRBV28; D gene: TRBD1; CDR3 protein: CASSFGQGARKLFF; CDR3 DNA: TGTGCCAGCAGTTTCGGACAGGGGGCGCGAAAACTGTTTTTT
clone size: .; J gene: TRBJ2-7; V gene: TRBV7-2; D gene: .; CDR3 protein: CASSLGKYSYEQYF; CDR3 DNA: TGTGCCAGCAGCTTAGGGAAATACTCCTACGAGCAGTACTTC
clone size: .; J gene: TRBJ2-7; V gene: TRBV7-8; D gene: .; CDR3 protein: CASSLDGPLSF; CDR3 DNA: TGTGCCAGCAGCTTAGACGGACCCCTCTCCTTC
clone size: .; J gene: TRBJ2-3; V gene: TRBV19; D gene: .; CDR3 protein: CASSRRRTDTQYF; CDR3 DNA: TGTGCCAGTAGTCGGCGTCGCACAGATACGCAGTATTTT
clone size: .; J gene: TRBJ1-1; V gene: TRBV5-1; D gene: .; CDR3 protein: CASSFTGGGSTEAFF; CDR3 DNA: TGCGCCAGCAGCTTTACTGGGGGCGGTAGCACTGAAGCTTTCTTT
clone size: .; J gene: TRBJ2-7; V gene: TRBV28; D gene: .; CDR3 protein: CASREQGVYEQYF; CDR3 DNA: TGTGCCAGCAGAGAACAGGGTGTCTACGAGCAGTACTTC
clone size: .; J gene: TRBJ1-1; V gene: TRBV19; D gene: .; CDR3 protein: CASSMRMNTEAFF; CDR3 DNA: TGTGCCAGTAGTATGCGTATGAACACTGAAGCTTTCTTT
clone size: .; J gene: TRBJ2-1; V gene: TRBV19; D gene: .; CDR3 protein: CASSPGRGTNEQFF; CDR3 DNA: TGTGCCAGTAGTCCCGGTCGGGGGACCAATGAGCAGTTCTTC
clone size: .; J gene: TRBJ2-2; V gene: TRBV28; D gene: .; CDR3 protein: CASPQRSNTGELFF; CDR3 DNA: TGTGCCAGCCCCCAGAGGTCGAACACCGGGGAGCTGTTTTTT
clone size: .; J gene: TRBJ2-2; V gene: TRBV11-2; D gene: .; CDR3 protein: CASSPAKGHTGELFF; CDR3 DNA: TGTGCCAGCAGCCCCGCTAAGGGGCACACCGGGGAGCTGTTTTTT
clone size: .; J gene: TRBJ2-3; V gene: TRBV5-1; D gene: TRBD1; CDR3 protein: CASSLAGQGADTQYF; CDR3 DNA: TGCGCCAGCAGCTTGGCTGGACAGGGGGCAGATACGCAGTATTTT
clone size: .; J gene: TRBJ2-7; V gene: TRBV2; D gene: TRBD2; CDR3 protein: CASRASSGRTKLFPYEQYF; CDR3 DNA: TGTGCCAGCAGGGCATCTAGCGGGAGGACTAAGTTATTTCCCTACGAGCAGTACTTC
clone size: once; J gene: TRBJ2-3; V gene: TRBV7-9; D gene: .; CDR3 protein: CASSLTGPSGDTQYF; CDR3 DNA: TGTGCCAGCAGCTTGACAGGCCCCTCCGGTGATACGCAGTATTTT
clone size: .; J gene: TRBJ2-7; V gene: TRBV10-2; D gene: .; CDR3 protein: CASSAASSYEQYF; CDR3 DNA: TGCGCCAGCAGTGCGGCCAGCTCCTACGAGCAGTACTTC
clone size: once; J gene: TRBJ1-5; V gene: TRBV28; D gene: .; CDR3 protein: CASSRYGLHQPQHF; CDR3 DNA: TGTGCCAGCAGCCGCTACGGACTTCATCAGCCCCAGCATTTT
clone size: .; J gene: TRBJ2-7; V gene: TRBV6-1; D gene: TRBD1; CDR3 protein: CASSDRQGAYEQYF; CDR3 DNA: TGTGCCAGCAGTGACCGACAGGGGGCTTACGAGCAGTACTTC
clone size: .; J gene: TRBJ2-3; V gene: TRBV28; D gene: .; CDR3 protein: CASSQLTATDTQYF; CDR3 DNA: TGTGCCAGCAGCCAATTGACAGCTACAGATACGCAGTATTTT